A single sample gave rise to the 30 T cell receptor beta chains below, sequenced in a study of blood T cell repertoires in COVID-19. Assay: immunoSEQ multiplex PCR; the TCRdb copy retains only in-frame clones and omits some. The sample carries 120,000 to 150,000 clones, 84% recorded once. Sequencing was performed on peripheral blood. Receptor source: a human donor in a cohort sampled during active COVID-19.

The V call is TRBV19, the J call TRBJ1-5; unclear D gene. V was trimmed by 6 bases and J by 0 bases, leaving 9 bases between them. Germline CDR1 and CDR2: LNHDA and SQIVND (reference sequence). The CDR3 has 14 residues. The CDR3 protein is CASSRTPSNQPQHF. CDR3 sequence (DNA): TGTGCCAGTAGCCGTACACCTAGCAATCAGCCCCAGCATTTT.

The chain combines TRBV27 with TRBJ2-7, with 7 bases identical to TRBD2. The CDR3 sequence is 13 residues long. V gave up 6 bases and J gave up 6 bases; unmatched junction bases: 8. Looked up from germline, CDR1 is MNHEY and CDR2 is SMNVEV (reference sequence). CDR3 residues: CASSTRTGGEQYF. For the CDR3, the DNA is TGTGCCAGCAGCACTCGAACGGGGGGCGAGCAGTACTTC.

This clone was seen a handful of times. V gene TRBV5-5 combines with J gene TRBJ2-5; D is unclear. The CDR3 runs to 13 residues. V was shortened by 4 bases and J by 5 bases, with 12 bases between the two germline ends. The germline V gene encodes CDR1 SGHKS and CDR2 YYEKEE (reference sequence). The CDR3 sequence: CASSPHPTETQYF. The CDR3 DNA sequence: TGTGCCAGCAGCCCCCATCCCACTGAGACCCAGTACTTC.

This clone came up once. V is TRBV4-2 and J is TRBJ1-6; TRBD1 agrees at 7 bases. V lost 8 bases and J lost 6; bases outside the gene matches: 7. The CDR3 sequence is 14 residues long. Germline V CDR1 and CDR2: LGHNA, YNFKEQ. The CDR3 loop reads CASGPGTANSPLHF. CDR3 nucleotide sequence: TGTGCCAGCGGCCCCGGGACAGCTAATTCACCCCTCCACTTT.

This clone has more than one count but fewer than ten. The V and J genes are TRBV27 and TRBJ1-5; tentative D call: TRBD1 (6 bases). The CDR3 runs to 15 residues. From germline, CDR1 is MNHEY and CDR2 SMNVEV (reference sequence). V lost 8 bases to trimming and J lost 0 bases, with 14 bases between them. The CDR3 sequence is CASGRDTYSNQPQHF. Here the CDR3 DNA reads TGTGCCAGCGGCCGGGACACCTATAGCAATCAGCCCCAGCATTTT.

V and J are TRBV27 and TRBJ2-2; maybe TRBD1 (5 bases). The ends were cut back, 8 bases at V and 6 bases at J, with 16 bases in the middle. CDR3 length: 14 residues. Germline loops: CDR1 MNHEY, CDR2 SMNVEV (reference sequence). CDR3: CASGLQGVSGELFF. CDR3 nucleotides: TGTGCCAGCGGGCTTCAGGGTGTGTCCGGGGAGCTGTTTTTT.

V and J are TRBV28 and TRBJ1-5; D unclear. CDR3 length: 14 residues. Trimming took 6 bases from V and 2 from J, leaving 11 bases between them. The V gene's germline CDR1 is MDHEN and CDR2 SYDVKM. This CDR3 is CASSPTAGNQPQHF. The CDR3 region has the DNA TGTGCCAGCAGCCCCACAGCGGGCAATCAGCCCCAGCATTTT.

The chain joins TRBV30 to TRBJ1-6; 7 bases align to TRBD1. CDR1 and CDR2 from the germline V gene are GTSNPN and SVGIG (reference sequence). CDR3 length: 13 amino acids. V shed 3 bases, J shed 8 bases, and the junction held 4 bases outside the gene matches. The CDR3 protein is CAWRGTEHSPLHF. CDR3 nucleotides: TGTGCCTGGAGGGGGACAGAACATTCACCCCTCCACTTT. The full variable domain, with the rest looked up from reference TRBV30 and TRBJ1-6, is SQTIHQWPATLVQPVGSPLSLECTVEGTSNPNLYWYRQAAGRGLQLLFYSVGIGQISSEVPQNLSASRPQDRQFILSSKKLLLSDSGFYLCAWRGTEHSPLHFGNGTRLTVT.

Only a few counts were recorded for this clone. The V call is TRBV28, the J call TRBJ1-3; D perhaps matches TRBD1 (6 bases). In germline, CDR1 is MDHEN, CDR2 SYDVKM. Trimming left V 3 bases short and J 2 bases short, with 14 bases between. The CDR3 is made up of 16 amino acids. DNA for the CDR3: TGTGCCAGCAGTTTGGGGGGGGCTTGGGCTGGAAACACCATATATTTT. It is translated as CASSLGGAWAGNTIYF.

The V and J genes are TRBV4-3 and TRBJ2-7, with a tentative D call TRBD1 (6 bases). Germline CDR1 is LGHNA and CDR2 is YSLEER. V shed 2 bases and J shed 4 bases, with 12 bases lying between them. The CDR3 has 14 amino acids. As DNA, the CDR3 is TGCGCCAGCAGCCAAAAACCCAGGGGATACGAGCAGTACTTC. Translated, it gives CASSQKPRGYEQYF.

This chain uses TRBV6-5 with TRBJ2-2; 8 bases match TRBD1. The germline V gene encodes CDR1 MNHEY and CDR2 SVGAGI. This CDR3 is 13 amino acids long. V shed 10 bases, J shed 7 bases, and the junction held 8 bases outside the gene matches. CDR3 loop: CATQGDVVGELFF. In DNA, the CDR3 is TGTGCCACACAGGGGGACGTCGTCGGGGAGCTGTTTTTT.

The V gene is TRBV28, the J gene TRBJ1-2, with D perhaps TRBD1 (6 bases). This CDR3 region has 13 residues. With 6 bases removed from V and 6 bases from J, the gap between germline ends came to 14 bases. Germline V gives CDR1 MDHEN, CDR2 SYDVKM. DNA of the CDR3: TGTGCCAGCAGACAAGGACAGCCAGATGGCTACACCTTC. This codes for CASRQGQPDGYTF.

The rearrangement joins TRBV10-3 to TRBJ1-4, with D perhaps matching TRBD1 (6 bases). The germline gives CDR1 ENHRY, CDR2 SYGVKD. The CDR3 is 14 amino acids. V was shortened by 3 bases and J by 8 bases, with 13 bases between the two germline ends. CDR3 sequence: CAISEGGRGEKLFF. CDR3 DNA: TGTGCCATCAGTGAAGGGGGAAGAGGGGAAAAACTGTTTTTT.

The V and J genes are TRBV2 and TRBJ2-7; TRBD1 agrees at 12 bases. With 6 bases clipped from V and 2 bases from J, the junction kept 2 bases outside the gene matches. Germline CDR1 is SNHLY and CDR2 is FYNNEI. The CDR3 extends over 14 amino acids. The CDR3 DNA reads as TGTGCCAGCAGGTGGGACAGGGGGCCCTACGAGCAGTACTTC. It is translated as CASRWDRGPYEQYF.

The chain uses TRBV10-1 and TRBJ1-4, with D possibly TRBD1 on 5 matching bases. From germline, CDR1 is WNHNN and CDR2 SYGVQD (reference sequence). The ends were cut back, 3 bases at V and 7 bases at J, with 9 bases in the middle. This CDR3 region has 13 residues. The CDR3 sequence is CASSDRASEKLFF. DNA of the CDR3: TGCGCCAGCAGTGACAGGGCGAGTGAAAAACTGTTTTTT.

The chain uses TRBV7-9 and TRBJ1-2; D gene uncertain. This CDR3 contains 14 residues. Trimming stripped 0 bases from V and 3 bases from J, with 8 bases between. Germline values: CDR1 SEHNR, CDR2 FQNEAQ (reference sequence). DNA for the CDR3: TGTGCCAGCAGCTTAGCGGCGGAAGACTATGGCTACACCTTC. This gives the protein CASSLAAEDYGYTF.

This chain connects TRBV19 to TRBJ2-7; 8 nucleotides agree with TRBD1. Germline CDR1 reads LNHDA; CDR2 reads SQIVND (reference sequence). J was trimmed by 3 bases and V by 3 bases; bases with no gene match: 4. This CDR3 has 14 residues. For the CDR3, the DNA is TGTGCCAGTAGTATCCGGGACAGGTACTACGAGCAGTACTTC. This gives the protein CASSIRDRYYEQYF.

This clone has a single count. CDR3: CASSDSRQKETQYF. CDR3 sequence (DNA): TGCGCCAGCAGTGATTCCCGACAGAAAGAGACCCAGTACTTC. This rearrangement joins TRBV10-1 to TRBJ2-5, with D possibly matching TRBD1 (5 bases). Germline V gene data show CDR1 as WNHNN and CDR2 as SYGVQD (reference sequence). The germline V and J ends were trimmed by 3 bases and 3 bases, with 11 bases remaining between them. CDR3 length equals 14 residues.

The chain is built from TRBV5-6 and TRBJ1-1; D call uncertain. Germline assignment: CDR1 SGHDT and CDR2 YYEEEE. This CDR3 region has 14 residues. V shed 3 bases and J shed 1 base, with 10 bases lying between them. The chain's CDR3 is CASSSRRENTEAFF. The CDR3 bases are TGTGCCAGCAGCTCGCGGCGGGAGAACACTGAAGCTTTCTTT.

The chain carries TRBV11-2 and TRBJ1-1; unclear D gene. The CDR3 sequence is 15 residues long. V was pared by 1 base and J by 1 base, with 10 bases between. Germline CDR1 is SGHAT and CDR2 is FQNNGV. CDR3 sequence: CASSLGSTSNTEAFF. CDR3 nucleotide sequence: TGTGCCAGCAGCTTAGGATCGACATCGAACACTGAAGCTTTCTTT.

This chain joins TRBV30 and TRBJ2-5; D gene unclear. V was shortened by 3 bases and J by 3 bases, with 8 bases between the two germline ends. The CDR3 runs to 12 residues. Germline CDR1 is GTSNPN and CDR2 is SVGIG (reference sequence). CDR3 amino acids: CAWRGQKETQYF. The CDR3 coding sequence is TGTGCCTGGAGGGGCCAGAAAGAGACCCAGTACTTC.

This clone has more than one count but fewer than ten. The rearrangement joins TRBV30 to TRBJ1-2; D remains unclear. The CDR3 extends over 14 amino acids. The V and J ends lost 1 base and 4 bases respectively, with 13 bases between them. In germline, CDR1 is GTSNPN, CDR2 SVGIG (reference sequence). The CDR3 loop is CAWSAREYGYGYTF. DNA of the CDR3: TGTGCCTGGAGTGCAAGGGAGTACGGCTATGGCTACACCTTC.

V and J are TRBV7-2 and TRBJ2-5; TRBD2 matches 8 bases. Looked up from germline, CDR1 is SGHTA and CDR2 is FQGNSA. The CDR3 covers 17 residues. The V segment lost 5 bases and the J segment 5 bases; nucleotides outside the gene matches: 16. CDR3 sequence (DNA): TGTGCCAGCAGCCCTCAAGGTGGCGGGGGGTCAACCGAGACCCAGTACTTC. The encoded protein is CASSPQGGGGSTETQYF.

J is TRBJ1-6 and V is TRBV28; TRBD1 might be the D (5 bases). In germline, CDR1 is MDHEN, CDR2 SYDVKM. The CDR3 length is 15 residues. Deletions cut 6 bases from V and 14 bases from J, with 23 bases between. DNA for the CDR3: TGTGCCAGCAGCCGGGGGGGGGACGGCCTTCATTCCCTCCACTTT. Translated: CASSRGGDGLHSLHF.

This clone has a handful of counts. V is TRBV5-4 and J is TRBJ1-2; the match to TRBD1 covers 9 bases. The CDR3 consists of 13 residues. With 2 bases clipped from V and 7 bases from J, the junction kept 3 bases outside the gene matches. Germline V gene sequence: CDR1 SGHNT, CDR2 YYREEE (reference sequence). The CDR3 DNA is TGTGCCAGCAGCTTACAGGGGGCGGGTGGCTACACCTTC. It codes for CASSLQGAGGYTF.

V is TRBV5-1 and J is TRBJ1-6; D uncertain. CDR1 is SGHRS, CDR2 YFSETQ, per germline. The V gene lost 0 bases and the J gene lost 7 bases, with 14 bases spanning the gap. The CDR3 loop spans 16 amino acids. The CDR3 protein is CASSLESPILNSPLHF. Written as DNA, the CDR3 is TGCGCCAGCAGCTTGGAATCTCCGATACTAAATTCACCCCTCCACTTT.

The CDR3, as DNA: TGCGCCAGCAGCCAAGGACTAGCGGGGAGGGGGCCCACAGATACGCAGTATTTT. This translates into CASSQGLAGRGPTDTQYF. This chain uses TRBV5-1 with TRBJ2-3; 12 nucleotides match TRBD2. Germline values: CDR1 SGHRS, CDR2 YFSETQ. V lost 4 bases, J lost 2 bases, and 11 bases stayed unmatched. The CDR3 is 18 amino acids.

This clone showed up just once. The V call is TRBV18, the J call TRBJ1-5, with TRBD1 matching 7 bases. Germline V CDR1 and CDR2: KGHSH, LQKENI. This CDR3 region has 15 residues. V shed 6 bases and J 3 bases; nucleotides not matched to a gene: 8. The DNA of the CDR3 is TGTGCCAGCTCCCGAGCGACAGGGCCCAATCAGCCCCAGCATTTT. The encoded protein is CASSRATGPNQPQHF.

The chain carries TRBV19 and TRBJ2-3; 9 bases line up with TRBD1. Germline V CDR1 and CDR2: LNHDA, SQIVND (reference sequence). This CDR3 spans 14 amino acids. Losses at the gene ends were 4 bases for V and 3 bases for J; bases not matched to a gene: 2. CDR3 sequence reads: CASSNRGRTDTQYF. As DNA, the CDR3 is TGTGCCAGTAGTAACAGGGGGCGAACAGATACGCAGTATTTT.

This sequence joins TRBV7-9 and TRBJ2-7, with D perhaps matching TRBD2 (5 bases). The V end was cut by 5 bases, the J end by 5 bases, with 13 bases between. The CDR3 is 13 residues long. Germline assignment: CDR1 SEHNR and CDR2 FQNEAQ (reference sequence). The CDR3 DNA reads TGTGCCAGCAGCGGGAGAGGGAATAACGAGCAGTACTTC. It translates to CASSGRGNNEQYF.